Following are 12 T cell receptor beta chains from one sample sequenced in a study of PD-1 blockade in classical Hodgkin lymphoma. Repertoires were generated with immunoSEQ multiplex PCR, while TCRdb's copy carries only in-frame clones and drops some. The table includes about 84,000 clones, 89% detected once. Autologous stem cell transplantation was followed by relapse in every patient, and brentuximab vedotin exposure varied. The specimen comprised peripheral blood mononuclear cells (PBMCs), sampled at baseline. The receptors originated from a human donor with classical Hodgkin lymphoma.

The chain recombines TRBV4-3 with TRBJ2-1, with TRBD2 matching over 10 bases. V shed 0 bases and J 4 bases; nucleotides not matched to a gene: 6. Per germline, CDR1 LGHNA and CDR2 YSLEER. The CDR3 has 17 residues. This CDR3 is CASSQDRTSGEYNEQFF. The CDR3 nucleotides read TGCGCCAGCAGCCAAGATCGGACTAGCGGAGAGTACAATGAGCAGTTCTTC.

CDR3 sequence reads: CASSTRQGYEQYF. The CDR3 coding sequence is TGTGCCAGTAGTACCCGGCAGGGGTACGAGCAGTACTTC. The genes are TRBV19 and TRBJ2-7; the D gene is possibly TRBD1 (6 bases). This CDR3 has 13 residues. V gave up 4 bases and J gave up 4 bases, with 11 bases separating them. Looked up from germline, CDR1 is LNHDA and CDR2 is SQIVND (reference sequence).

The rearrangement links TRBV28 to TRBJ1-2, with D possibly being TRBD1 (6 bases). The germline V gene encodes CDR1 MDHEN and CDR2 SYDVKM. Deletions cut 6 bases from V and 2 bases from J, with 16 bases between. The CDR3 is 15 residues long. The chain's CDR3 is CASSRPGVGNYGYTF. The CDR3 nucleotides read TGTGCCAGCAGCCGACCAGGGGTCGGGAACTATGGCTACACCTTC.

This chain joins TRBV5-1 and TRBJ2-3, with D possibly matching TRBD1 (6 bases). This CDR3 spans 14 amino acids. V gave up 4 bases and J gave up 0 bases, with 9 bases separating them. CDR1 is SGHRS and CDR2 is YFSETQ in the germline V gene. CDR3 in amino acids: CASSLGQSTDTQYF. CDR3 sequence (DNA): TGCGCCAGCAGCCTCGGACAGAGCACAGATACGCAGTATTTT.

The table lists this clone with a count of one. The genes are TRBV28 and TRBJ2-1; 11 bases are a match to TRBD2. This CDR3 comprises 16 residues. CDR1 MDHEN and CDR2 SYDVKM come from the germline V gene. The junction had 9 bases not matched to a gene; V was cut back by 4 bases and J by 7 bases. In DNA form, the CDR3 reads TGTGCCAGCAGTTATAGCGGGAGGGCCTTCAGTAATGAGCAGTTCTTC. Translation: CASSYSGRAFSNEQFF.

The V call is TRBV5-6, the J call TRBJ1-1; the D is unclear. From germline, CDR1 is SGHDT and CDR2 YYEEEE. There are 13 residues in the CDR3. Trimming left V 0 bases short and J 12 bases short, with 15 bases between. The chain's CDR3 is CASSLDVASLTFF. The CDR3 nucleotides are TGTGCCAGCAGCTTGGATGTTGCATCACTAACTTTCTTT.

The chain links TRBV10-3 to TRBJ2-7; 10 nucleotides agree with TRBD1. Germline V gene lookup returns CDR1 ENHRY and CDR2 SYGVKD. CDR3 length equals 15 residues. The V segment lost 4 bases and the J segment 2 bases; nucleotides outside the gene matches: 5. CDR3 sequence (DNA): TGTGCCATCAGTGCCTCGACAGGGGGCCCCTACGAGCAGTACTTC. Amino acid sequence: CAISASTGGPYEQYF.

V gene TRBV14 combines with J gene TRBJ2-3; 9 bases fit TRBD1. The CDR3 loop spans 20 amino acids. J gave up 6 bases and V 4 bases, and 23 bases lay outside the gene matches. The germline V gene encodes CDR1 SGHDN and CDR2 FVKESK. CDR3 sequence reads: CASSRTDRGFTILSLDTQYF. Written as DNA, the CDR3 is TGTGCCAGCAGCCGAACCGACAGGGGGTTCACCATATTATCACTGGATACGCAGTATTTT.

This rearrangement joins TRBV11-2 to TRBJ1-2, with 7 bases aligning to TRBD1. V lost 4 bases, J lost 5 bases, and 4 bases stayed unmatched. CDR1 is SGHAT, CDR2 FQNNGV, per germline. The CDR3 has 13 amino acids. CDR3 sequence: CASSSPGQYGYTF. CDR3 sequence (DNA): TGTGCCAGCAGCTCGCCGGGACAGTATGGCTACACCTTC.

V gene TRBV7-9 combines with J gene TRBJ2-7; the D gene is possibly TRBD1 (6 bases). Trimming took off 5 bases at V and 2 bases at J, with 16 bases between the two ends. The CDR3 loop spans 15 amino acids. Germline assignment: CDR1 SEHNR and CDR2 FQNEAQ (reference sequence). The CDR3 here is CASSHRQGIPYEQYF. In DNA form, the CDR3 reads TGTGCCAGCAGCCATCGTCAGGGGATTCCCTACGAGCAGTACTTC. Using reference TRBV7-9 and TRBJ2-7 for the parts outside the CDR3, the full variable domain is DTGVSQNPRHKITKRGQNVTFRCDPISEHNRLYWYRQTLGQGPEFLTYFQNEAQLEKSRLLSDRFSAERPKGSFSTLEIQRTEQGDSAMYLCASSHRQGIPYEQYFGPGTRLTVT.

The CDR3 loop is CASSNFRRRGSYEQYF. CDR3 DNA sequence: TGTGCCAGCAGTAATTTCCGTAGGCGGGGATCCTACGAGCAGTACTTC. The V and J genes are TRBV28 and TRBJ2-7, with a possible D match to TRBD2 (6 bases). Per the germline V gene, CDR1 is MDHEN and CDR2 is SYDVKM. This CDR3 comprises 16 residues. The germline V and J ends were trimmed by 5 bases and 1 base, with 18 bases remaining between them.

This chain connects TRBV15 to TRBJ1-1; D may be TRBD1 (6 bases). The germline V gene has CDR1 LNHNV and CDR2 YYDKDF (reference sequence). The V end was cut by 1 base, the J end by 0 bases, with 12 bases between. The CDR3 spans 16 residues. CDR3: CATSRGAQGLNTEAFF. CDR3 in DNA: TGTGCCACCAGCAGAGGGGCACAGGGCTTGAACACTGAAGCTTTCTTT.